The 4 T cell receptor beta chains below were found in one sample sequenced in a study of T-cell memory formation after mild COVID-19. MiXCR, applied by TCRdb to the 5' RACE reads, yields one record per CDR3 protein. The data show 580,000 or so distinct CDR3 sequences, around 15% seen once. The sequencing input was PBMCs or a T cell subset sorted from them (not recorded which). These TCRs come from an adult woman who had mild COVID-19 (a few samples of this study predate the infection). Cell type and time point are not known.

This clonotype was detected a few times. V is TRBV29-1 and J is TRBJ2-7, with D perhaps matching TRBD1 (6 bases). The CDR3 consists of 15 residues. Germline V gives CDR1 SQVTM, CDR2 ANQGSEA. Trimming removed 7 bases from V and 5 bases from J, with 24 bases in between. The CDR3 spells CSAAGARGLVHEQYF. DNA of the CDR3: TGCAGCGCCGCCGGCGCCAGGGGTTTGGTCCACGAGCAGTACTTC.

This clonotype appeared a few times. CDR3 amino acids: CASSPPSQEVGNTIYF. The CDR3 DNA sequence: TGTGCCAGCTCACCACCGTCCCAGGAGGTCGGAAACACCATATATTTT. The V call is TRBV18, the J call TRBJ1-3, with unresolved D. This CDR3 spans 16 amino acids. Germline V gives CDR1 KGHSH, CDR2 LQKENI. V lost 0 bases, J lost 4 bases, and 13 bases lay in between.

This clonotype came up a few times. The chain links TRBV6-6 to TRBJ2-7; D gene uncertain. Germline V gene lookup returns CDR1 MNHNY and CDR2 SVGAGI (reference sequence). The germline V and J ends were trimmed by 7 bases and 4 bases, with 11 bases remaining between them. The CDR3 loop spans 12 amino acids. The chain's CDR3 is CASKNEIYEQYF. CDR3 in DNA: TGTGCCAGCAAGAACGAAATTTACGAGCAGTACTTC.

The rearrangement links TRBV5-1 to TRBJ2-1; D is undetermined. This CDR3 has 17 residues. Trimming left V 0 bases short and J 2 bases short, with 15 bases between. Germline V gene sequence: CDR1 SGHRS, CDR2 YFSETQ. This CDR3 reads CASSLADYYGPYNEQFF. CDR3 bases: TGCGCCAGCAGCTTGGCCGATTATTACGGACCCTACAATGAGCAGTTCTTC.